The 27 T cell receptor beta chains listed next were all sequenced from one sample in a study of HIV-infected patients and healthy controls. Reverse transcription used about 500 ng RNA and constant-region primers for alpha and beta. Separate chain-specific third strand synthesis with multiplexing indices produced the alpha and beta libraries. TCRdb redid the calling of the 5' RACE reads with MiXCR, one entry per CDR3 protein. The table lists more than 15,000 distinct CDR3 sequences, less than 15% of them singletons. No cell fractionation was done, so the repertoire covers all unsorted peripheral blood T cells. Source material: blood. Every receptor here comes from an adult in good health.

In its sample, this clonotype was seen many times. The CDR3 sequence: CASSQDRRGVSTDTQYF. CDR3 bases: TGCGCCAGCAGCCAAGATCGGAGGGGGGTTAGCACAGATACGCAGTATTTT. The V call is TRBV4-3, the J call TRBJ2-3; D possibly matches TRBD1 or TRBD2 (6 bases each). Germline V gene sequence: CDR1 LGHNA, CDR2 YSLEER. This CDR3 is 17 amino acids long. V gave up 0 bases and J gave up 0 bases, with 13 bases separating them.

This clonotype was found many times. Written as DNA, the CDR3 is TGCGCCAGCAGCCAACCCGGGACAGGGCTTAATTCACCCCTCCACTTT. Protein sequence: CASSQPGTGLNSPLHF. The rearrangement joins TRBV4-1 to TRBJ1-6; 9 bases map to TRBD1. V trimming: 2 bases; J trimming: 6 bases; junction bases outside the gene matches: 5. Germline V lookup: CDR1 MGHRA, CDR2 YSYEKL. This CDR3 has 16 residues.

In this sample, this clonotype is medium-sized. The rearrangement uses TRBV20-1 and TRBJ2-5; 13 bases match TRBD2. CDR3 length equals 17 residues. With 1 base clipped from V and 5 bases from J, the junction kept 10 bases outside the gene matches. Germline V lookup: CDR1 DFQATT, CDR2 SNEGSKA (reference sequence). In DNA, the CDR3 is TGCAGTGCTAGAGGAGGGGGACTAGCGGGGTCTCGGGAGACCCAGTACTTC. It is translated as CSARGGGLAGSRETQYF.

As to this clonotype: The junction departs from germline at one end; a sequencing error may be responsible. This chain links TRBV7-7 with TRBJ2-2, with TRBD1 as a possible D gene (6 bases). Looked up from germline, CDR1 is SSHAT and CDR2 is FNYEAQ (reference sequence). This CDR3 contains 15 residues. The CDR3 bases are TGTGCTAGCAGCTCTGACAGGATTTTCACCGGGGAGCTGTTTTTT. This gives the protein CASSSDRIFTGELFF.

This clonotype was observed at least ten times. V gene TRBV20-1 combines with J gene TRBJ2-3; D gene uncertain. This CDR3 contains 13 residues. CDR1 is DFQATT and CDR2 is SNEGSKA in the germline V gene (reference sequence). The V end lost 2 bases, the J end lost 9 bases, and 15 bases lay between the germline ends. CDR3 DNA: TGCAGTGCTAGACTAAATGACGGAAGAACGCAGTATTTT. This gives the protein CSARLNDGRTQYF.

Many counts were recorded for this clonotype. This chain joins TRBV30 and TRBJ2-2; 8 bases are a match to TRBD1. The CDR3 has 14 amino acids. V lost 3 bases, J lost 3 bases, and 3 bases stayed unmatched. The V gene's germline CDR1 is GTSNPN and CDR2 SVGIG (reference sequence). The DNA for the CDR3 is TGTGCCTGGAGGACAGGGGTTTACACCGGGGAGCTGTTTTTT. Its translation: CAWRTGVYTGELFF.

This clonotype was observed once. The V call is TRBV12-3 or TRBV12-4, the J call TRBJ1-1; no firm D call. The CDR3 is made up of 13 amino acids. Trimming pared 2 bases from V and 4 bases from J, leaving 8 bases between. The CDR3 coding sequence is TGTGCCAGCAGTTTAAACGGCGGCACTGAAGCTTTCTTT. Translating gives CASSLNGGTEAFF.

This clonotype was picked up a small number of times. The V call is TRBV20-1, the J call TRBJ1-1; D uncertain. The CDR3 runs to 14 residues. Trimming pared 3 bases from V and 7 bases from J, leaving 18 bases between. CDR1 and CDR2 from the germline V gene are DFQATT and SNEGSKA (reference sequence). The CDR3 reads CSASRPLLMNEAFF. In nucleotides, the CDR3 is TGCAGTGCTAGTAGACCTCTCCTGATGAATGAAGCTTTCTTT.

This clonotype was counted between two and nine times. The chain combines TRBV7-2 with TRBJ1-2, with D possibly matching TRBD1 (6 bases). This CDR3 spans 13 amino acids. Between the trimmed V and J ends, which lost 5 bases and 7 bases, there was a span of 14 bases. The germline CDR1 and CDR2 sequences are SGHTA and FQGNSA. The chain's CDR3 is CASSPRGQLGYTF. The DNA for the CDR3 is TGTGCCAGCAGCCCCCGGGGGCAGCTTGGCTACACCTTC.

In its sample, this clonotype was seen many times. CDR3: CASSSILAGQNIQYF. The CDR3 DNA sequence: TGTGCCAGCAGCTCAATTCTAGCGGGTCAAAACATTCAGTACTTC. The chain carries TRBV7-2 and TRBJ2-4; 8 nucleotides agree with TRBD2. The junction had 7 bases not matched to a gene; V was cut back by 4 bases and J by 5 bases. Germline V lookup: CDR1 SGHTA, CDR2 FQGNSA. The CDR3 runs 15 residues.

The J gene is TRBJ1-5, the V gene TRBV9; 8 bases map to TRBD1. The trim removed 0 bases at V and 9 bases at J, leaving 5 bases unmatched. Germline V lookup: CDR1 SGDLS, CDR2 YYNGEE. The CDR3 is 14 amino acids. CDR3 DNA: TGTGCCAGCAGCGTAGGAACAGGGGGGATGCCCCAGCATTTT. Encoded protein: CASSVGTGGMPQHF.

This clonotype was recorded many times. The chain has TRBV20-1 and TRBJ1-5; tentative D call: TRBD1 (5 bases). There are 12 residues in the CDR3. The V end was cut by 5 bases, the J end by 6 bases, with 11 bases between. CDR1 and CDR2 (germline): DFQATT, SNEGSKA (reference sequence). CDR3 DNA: TGCAGTGCTGCCCAGGGAGGTCAGCCCCAGCATTTT. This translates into CSAAQGGQPQHF.

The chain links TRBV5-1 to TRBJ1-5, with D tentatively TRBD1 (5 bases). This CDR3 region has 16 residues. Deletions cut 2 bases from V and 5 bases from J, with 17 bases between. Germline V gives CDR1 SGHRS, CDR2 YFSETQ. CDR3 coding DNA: TGCGCCAGCAGCTTTTATCCGACAGACGCTTATCAGCCCCAGCATTTT. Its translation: CASSFYPTDAYQPQHF.

The chain's CDR3 is CASSQEVTGEYEQYF. The CDR3 DNA reads as TGCGCCAGCAGCCAAGAAGTGACAGGGGAATACGAGCAGTACTTC. This chain uses TRBV4-3 with TRBJ2-7; 8 bases fit TRBD1. V was pared by 0 bases and J by 4 bases, with 5 bases of the junction left unmatched. Germline CDR1 LGHNA, CDR2 YSLEER. CDR3 length: 15 residues.

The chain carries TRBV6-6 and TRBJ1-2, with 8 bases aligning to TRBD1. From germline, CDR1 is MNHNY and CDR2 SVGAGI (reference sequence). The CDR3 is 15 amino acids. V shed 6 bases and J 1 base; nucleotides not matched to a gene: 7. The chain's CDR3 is CASRKGQGNNYGYTF. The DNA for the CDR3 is TGTGCCAGCAGGAAAGGACAGGGCAATAACTATGGCTACACCTTC.

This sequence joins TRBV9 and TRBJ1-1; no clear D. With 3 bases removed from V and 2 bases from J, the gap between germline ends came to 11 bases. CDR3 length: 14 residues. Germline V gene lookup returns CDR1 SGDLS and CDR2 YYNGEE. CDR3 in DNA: TGTGCCAGCAGCGCCGTAAATTTAAACACTGAAGCTTTCTTT. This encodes CASSAVNLNTEAFF. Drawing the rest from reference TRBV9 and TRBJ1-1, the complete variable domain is DSGVTQTPKHLITATGQRVTLRCSPRSGDLSVYWYQQSLDQGLQFLIQYYNGEERAKGNILERFSAQQFPDLHSELNLSSLELGDSALYFCASSAVNLNTEAFFGQGTRLTVV.

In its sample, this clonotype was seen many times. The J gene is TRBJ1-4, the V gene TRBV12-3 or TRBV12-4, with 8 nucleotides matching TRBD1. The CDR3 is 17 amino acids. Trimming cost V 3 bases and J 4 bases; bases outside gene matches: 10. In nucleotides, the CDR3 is TGTGCCAGCAGTTTCCCACAACAGGGGGTCGGTAATGAAAAACTGTTTTTT. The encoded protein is CASSFPQQGVGNEKLFF.

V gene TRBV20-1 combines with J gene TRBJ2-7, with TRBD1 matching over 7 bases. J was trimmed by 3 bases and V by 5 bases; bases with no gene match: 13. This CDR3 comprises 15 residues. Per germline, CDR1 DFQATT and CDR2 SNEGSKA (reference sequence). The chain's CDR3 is CSAESSGTAIYEQYF. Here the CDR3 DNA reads TGCAGTGCTGAGTCTTCCGGGACAGCTATCTACGAGCAGTACTTC.

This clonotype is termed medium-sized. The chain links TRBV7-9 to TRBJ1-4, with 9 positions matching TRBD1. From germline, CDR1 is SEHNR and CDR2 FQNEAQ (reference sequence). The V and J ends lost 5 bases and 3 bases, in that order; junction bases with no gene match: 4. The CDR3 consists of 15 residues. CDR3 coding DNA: TGTGCCAGCAGCCGCACAGGGGGCTCTAATGAAAAACTGTTTTTT. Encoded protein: CASSRTGGSNEKLFF. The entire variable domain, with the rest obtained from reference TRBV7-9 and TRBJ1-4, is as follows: DTGVSQNPRHKITKRGQNVTFRCDPISEHNRLYWYRQTLGQGPEFLTYFQNEAQLEKSRLLSDRFSAERPKGSFSTLEIQRTEQGDSAMYLCASSRTGGSNEKLFFGSGTQLSVL.

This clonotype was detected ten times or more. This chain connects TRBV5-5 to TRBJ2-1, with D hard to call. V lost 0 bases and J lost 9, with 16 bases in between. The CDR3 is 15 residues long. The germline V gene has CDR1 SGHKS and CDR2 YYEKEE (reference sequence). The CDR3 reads CASSLVGPPRGEQFF. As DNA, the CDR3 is TGTGCCAGCAGCTTGGTCGGCCCCCCCAGAGGTGAGCAGTTCTTC.

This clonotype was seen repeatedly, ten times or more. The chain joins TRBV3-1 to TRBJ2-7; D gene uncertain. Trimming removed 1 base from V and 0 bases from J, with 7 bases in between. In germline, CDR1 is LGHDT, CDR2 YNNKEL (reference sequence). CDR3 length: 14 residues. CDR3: CASSQAGFSYEQYF. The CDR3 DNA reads TGTGCCAGCAGCCAAGCAGGATTCTCCTACGAGCAGTACTTC.

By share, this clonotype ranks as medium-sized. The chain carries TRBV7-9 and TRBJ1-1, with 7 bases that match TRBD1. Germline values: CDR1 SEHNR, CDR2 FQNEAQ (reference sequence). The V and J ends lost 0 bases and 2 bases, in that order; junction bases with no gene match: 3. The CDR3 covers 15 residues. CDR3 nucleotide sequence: TGTGCCAGCAGCTTAGCGGACAGGCGAAACACTGAAGCTTTCTTT. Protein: CASSLADRRNTEAFF. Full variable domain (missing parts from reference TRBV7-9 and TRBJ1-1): DTGVSQNPRHKITKRGQNVTFRCDPISEHNRLYWYRQTLGQGPEFLTYFQNEAQLEKSRLLSDRFSAERPKGSFSTLEIQRTEQGDSAMYLCASSLADRRNTEAFFGQGTRLTVV.

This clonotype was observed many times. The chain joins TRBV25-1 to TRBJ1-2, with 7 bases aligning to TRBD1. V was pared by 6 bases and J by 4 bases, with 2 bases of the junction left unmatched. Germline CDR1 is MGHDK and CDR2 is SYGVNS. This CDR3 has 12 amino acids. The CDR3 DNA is TGTGCCAGCAGCCCAGGGGGCTATGGCTACACCTTC. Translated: CASSPGGYGYTF.

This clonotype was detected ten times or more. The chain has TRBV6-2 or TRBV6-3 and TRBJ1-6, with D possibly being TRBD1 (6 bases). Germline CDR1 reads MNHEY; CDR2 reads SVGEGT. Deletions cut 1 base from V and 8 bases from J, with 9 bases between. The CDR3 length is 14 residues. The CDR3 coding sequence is TGTGCCAGCAGTTACTATAGGACAGATTCACCCCTCCACTTT. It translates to CASSYYRTDSPLHF.

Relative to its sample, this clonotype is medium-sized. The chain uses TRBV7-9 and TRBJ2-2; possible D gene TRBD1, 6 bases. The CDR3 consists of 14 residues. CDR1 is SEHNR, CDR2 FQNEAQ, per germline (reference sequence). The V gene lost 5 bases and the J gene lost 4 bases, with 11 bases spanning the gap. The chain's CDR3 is CASSRQVSTGELFF. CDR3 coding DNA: TGTGCCAGCAGCCGACAGGTCAGCACCGGGGAGCTGTTTTTT.

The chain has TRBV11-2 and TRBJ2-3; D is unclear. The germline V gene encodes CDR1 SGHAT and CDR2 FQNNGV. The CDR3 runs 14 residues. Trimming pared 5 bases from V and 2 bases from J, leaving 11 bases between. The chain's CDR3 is CASSLDQFTDTQYF. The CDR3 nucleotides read TGTGCCAGCAGCCTCGACCAATTCACAGATACGCAGTATTTT.

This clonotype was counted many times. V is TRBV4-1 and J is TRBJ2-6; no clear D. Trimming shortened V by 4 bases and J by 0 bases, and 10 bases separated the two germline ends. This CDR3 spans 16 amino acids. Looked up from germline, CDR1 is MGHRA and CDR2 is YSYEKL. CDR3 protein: CASSPNRLSGANVLTF. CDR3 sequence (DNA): TGCGCCAGCAGCCCCAATAGACTCTCTGGGGCCAACGTCCTGACTTTC.